These T cell receptor beta chains were read from a single sample in a study of T cell responses to AZD1222 COVID-19 vaccine. Method: immunoSEQ multiplex PCR; TCRdb's copy keeps in-frame clones and lacks some. The data show fewer than 75,000 clones, 85% seen once. Sequenced material: peripheral blood, taken on day 0 of AZD1222 vaccination. These receptors came from an adult in good health. Each CDR3 is given with its conserved first and last residue. The D gene is left open where the match is weak. Size is omitted from some rows. Given values are once, few, many or a class for expanded clones.

j_call d_call v_call clone_size cdr3_aa cdr3_nt
TRBJ2-5 - TRBV30 - CAWSVPRSQETQYF TGTGCCTGGAGTGTACCTAGATCTCAAGAGACCCAGTACTTC
TRBJ1-6 - TRBV28 few CASSLWDLRSLNNSPLHF TGTGCCAGCAGTTTATGGGACCTCAGGAGTTTGAATAATTCACCCCTCCACTTT
TRBJ2-7 - TRBV30 - CAWSPGSYEQYF TGTGCCTGGAGTCCAGGGAGTTACGAGCAGTACTTC
TRBJ2-7 - TRBV6-5 - CASRRSPSSYEQYF TGTGCCAGCAGAAGGTCTCCCTCCTCCTACGAGCAGTACTTC
TRBJ1-2 TRBD1 TRBV5-1 - CASSSALTGTGGAGYTF TGCGCCAGCAGCTCCGCCCTTACCGGGACAGGGGGCGCCGGCTACACCTTC
TRBJ1-1 - TRBV10-3 - CAISPDVGGPNTEAFF TGTGCCATCAGTCCTGACGTGGGGGGGCCGAACACTGAAGCTTTCTTT
TRBJ1-3 - TRBV12-3/TRBV12-4 - CASSISGNTIYF TGTGCCAGCAGCATCTCTGGAAACACCATATATTTT
TRBJ2-7 - TRBV6-5 few CASVTGFTYEQYF TGTGCCAGCGTAACAGGGTTCACCTACGAGCAGTACTTC
TRBJ1-1 - TRBV6-5 - CATWLESFITEAFF TGTGCCACCTGGTTGGAATCTTTCATCACTGAAGCTTTCTTT
TRBJ1-2 TRBD1 TRBV28 - CASSLTGQDGYTF TGTGCCAGCAGCCTGACAGGGCAAGATGGCTACACCTTC
TRBJ2-7 TRBD1 TRBV29-1 - CSVGGTGSYEQYF TGCAGCGTTGGCGGGACAGGGAGCTACGAGCAGTACTTC
TRBJ1-5 - TRBV18 once CASSIDRNNQPQHF TGTGCCAGCTCAATTGACAGGAACAATCAGCCCCAGCATTTT
TRBJ2-7 - TRBV6-6 - CASSYSSEQYF TGTGCCAGCAGTTACTCCAGCGAGCAGTACTTC
TRBJ1-2 TRBD1 TRBV4-2 - CASSQALQGARGYTF TGTGCCAGCAGCCAAGCATTGCAGGGGGCAAGGGGCTACACCTTC
TRBJ2-7 TRBD2 TRBV30 - CAWTSGAYEQYF TGTGCCTGGACTAGCGGGGCCTACGAGCAGTACTTC
TRBJ2-5 TRBD1 TRBV10-1 - CASSNWDRQETQYF TGCGCCAGCAGTAATTGGGACAGACAAGAGACCCAGTACTTC
TRBJ1-2 - TRBV25-1 - CASHRGREDGYTF TGTGCCAGCCATAGGGGCAGGGAAGATGGCTACACCTTC
TRBJ1-4 - TRBV7-6 - CASSLVGGKDEKLFF TGTGCCAGCAGCTTAGTCGGGGGTAAGGACGAAAAACTGTTTTTT
TRBJ1-1 - TRBV28 once CASAVGDNTEAFF TGTGCCAGCGCCGTGGGAGACAACACTGAAGCTTTCTTT
TRBJ1-2 TRBD1 TRBV4-1 - CASSQVVTGQVLNYGYTF TGCGCCAGCAGCCAAGTAGTTACAGGACAGGTACTTAACTATGGCTACACCTTC
TRBJ2-3 - TRBV7-3 - CASKRGSADTDTQYF TGTGCCAGCAAACGGGGGAGTGCGGACACAGATACGCAGTATTTT
TRBJ2-1 TRBD2 TRBV9 - CASSVGSGGPDNEQFF TGTGCCAGCAGCGTAGGTAGCGGGGGGCCCGACAATGAGCAGTTCTTC
TRBJ1-5 - TRBV12-5 - CASGLVVEGQPQHF TGTGCTAGTGGTTTGGTAGTAGAAGGTCAGCCCCAGCATTTT
TRBJ2-5 TRBD2 TRBV3-1/TRBV3-2 few CASSQGPSGSRETQYF TGTGCCAGCAGCCAAGGTCCTAGCGGGTCCCGGGAGACCCAGTACTTC
TRBJ1-5 - TRBV12-1 - CASSSHEGEPQPQHF TGTGCCAGCAGTTCGCATGAAGGTGAGCCTCAGCCCCAGCATTTT
TRBJ2-5 - TRBV24-1 - CATADRQETQYF TGTGCCACCGCTGACAGGCAAGAGACCCAGTACTTC
TRBJ2-1 TRBD2 TRBV11-3 - CASSVDGRGYNEQFF TGTGCCAGCAGCGTCGATGGGCGGGGGTACAATGAGCAGTTCTTC
TRBJ2-1 TRBD1 TRBV30 - CAWSDRDSEFF TGTGCCTGGAGTGACCGGGACAGTGAGTTCTTC
TRBJ1-2 TRBD1 TRBV2 - CASRADRDYGYTF TGTGCCAGCAGGGCGGACAGGGACTATGGCTACACCTTC
TRBJ1-2 - TRBV27 few CASSSLGGIYGYTF TGTGCCAGCAGTTCCCTCGGCGGCATCTATGGCTACACCTTC
TRBJ1-1 - TRBV5-1 - CASSLGLRNEAFF TGCGCCAGCAGCTTGGGCCTCCGGAATGAAGCTTTCTTT
TRBJ2-2 - TRBV3-1/TRBV3-2 - CASSQGPSINTGELFF TGTGCCAGCAGCCAAGGCCCTAGTATTAACACCGGGGAGCTGTTTTTT
TRBJ2-7 TRBD2 TRBV11-2 - CASSLDRSRGIDEQYF TGTGCCAGCAGCTTAGATCGATCGCGGGGGATCGACGAGCAGTACTTC
TRBJ2-1 - TRBV24-1 few CATSDLVERWTEAYEQFF TGTGCCACCAGTGATTTGGTCGAGAGATGGACAGAAGCCTATGAGCAGTTCTTC
TRBJ1-5 - TRBV19 - CASSFGTLHF TGTGCCAGTAGTTTCGGGACCTTGCATTTT
TRBJ1-2 TRBD1 TRBV27 - CASSLQGVVGVRGYTF TGTGCCAGCAGTTTACAGGGGGTCGTCGGAGTACGTGGCTACACCTTC
TRBJ1-2 TRBD1 TRBV30 - CAWSGDRENGYTF TGTGCCTGGAGTGGGGACAGGGAAAATGGCTACACCTTC
TRBJ2-7 - TRBV5-8 - CASSPAREQYF TGTGCCAGCAGCCCCGCCCGGGAGCAGTACTTC
TRBJ1-4 - TRBV29-1 - CSVAPSDKKLFF TGCAGCGTTGCCCCCTCGGATAAAAAACTGTTTTTT
TRBJ2-3 - TRBV6-6 - CASSYVGASTDTQYF TGTGCCAGCAGTTACGTGGGGGCGAGCACAGATACGCAGTATTTT
TRBJ1-1 - TRBV7-9 - CASSFGDGGTEAFF TGTGCCAGCAGCTTTGGGGATGGGGGCACTGAAGCTTTCTTT
TRBJ1-2 TRBD1 TRBV5-1 - CASTPGQGVYGYTF TGCGCCAGCACACCGGGACAGGGAGTCTATGGCTACACCTTC
TRBJ2-1 TRBD1 TRBV5-5 - CASSPIKGQVNKQFF TGTGCCAGCAGCCCGATAAAAGGACAGGTAAACAAGCAGTTCTTC